These T cell receptor beta chains were read from a single sample in a study of blood T cell repertoires in COVID-19. Only in-frame clones appear in the TCRdb table, and some are missing; sequencing was by immunoSEQ multiplex PCR. The data show 99,000 or so clones, roughly four fifths seen once. Specimen: peripheral blood. These receptors originate from a man aged 55 to 69 with acute or convalescent COVID-19. The CDR3 runs from the conserved cysteine through the conserved F or W. The D gene is left open where the match is weak. A row's size may be missing; if present it is once, few, many or a size class.

D: TRBD1
J: TRBJ1-1
V: TRBV5-1
size: few
CDR3: CASSSRDRGWNTEAFF
DNA: TGCGCCAGCAGCTCCCGGGACAGGGGGTGGAACACTGAAGCTTTCTTT

D: -
J: TRBJ2-3
V: TRBV5-1
size: once
CDR3: CASSPREGTDTQYF
DNA: TGCGCCAGCAGCCCGCGCGAGGGCACAGATACGCAGTATTTT

D: -
J: TRBJ1-1
V: TRBV25-1
size: -
CDR3: CASSETGWRTEAFF
DNA: TGTGCCAGCAGTGAGACAGGTTGGCGCACTGAAGCTTTCTTT

D: -
J: TRBJ2-7
V: TRBV6-2/TRBV6-3
size: -
CDR3: CASSTPRGSNEQYF
DNA: TGTGCCAGCAGTACCCCGAGGGGGTCGAACGAGCAGTACTTC

D: TRBD2
J: TRBJ2-7
V: TRBV5-4
size: -
CDR3: CASSLDLAGGEQYF
DNA: TGTGCCAGCAGCTTGGACCTAGCGGGAGGCGAGCAGTACTTC

D: TRBD2
J: TRBJ2-1
V: TRBV28
size: -
CDR3: CASSSAGTSGRGEQFF
DNA: TGTGCCAGCAGTTCAGCCGGGACTAGCGGGAGAGGCGAGCAGTTCTTC

D: TRBD1
J: TRBJ1-5
V: TRBV6-5
size: -
CDR3: CASRVDRGDQPQHF
DNA: TGTGCCAGCAGGGTGGACAGGGGCGATCAGCCCCAGCATTTT

D: TRBD1
J: TRBJ2-4
V: TRBV6-2/TRBV6-3
size: once
CDR3: CASSYLQGASSKNIQYF
DNA: TGTGCCAGCAGTTATCTTCAGGGGGCTTCATCCAAAAACATTCAGTACTTC

D: TRBD2
J: TRBJ2-3
V: TRBV7-2
size: -
CDR3: CASSLGSGVQQDTQYF
DNA: TGTGCCAGCAGCTTAGGTAGCGGGGTACAGCAAGATACGCAGTATTTT

D: TRBD2
J: TRBJ2-3
V: TRBV5-4
size: -
CDR3: CASSPTSGSIDTQYF
DNA: TGTGCCAGCAGCCCGACTAGCGGGAGTATAGATACGCAGTATTTT

D: TRBD1
J: TRBJ2-3
V: TRBV2
size: -
CDR3: CAIPGQGESDTQYF
DNA: TGTGCCATCCCGGGACAGGGGGAATCAGATACGCAGTATTTT

D: -
J: TRBJ2-7
V: TRBV7-2
size: -
CDR3: CASSLASRGSYYEQYF
DNA: TGTGCCAGCAGCTTAGCGTCGAGGGGGTCCTACTACGAGCAGTACTTC

D: TRBD2
J: TRBJ2-3
V: TRBV7-9
size: -
CDR3: CASSPRLASGGNTQYF
DNA: TGTGCCAGCAGCCCAAGACTAGCCTCGGGGGGGAATACGCAGTATTTT

D: -
J: TRBJ1-1
V: TRBV19
size: -
CDR3: CASSFRGNTEAFF
DNA: TGTGCCAGTAGTTTTCGGGGGAACACTGAAGCTTTCTTT

D: -
J: TRBJ2-1
V: TRBV25-1
size: few
CDR3: CASRTQGGWNEQFF
DNA: TGTGCCAGCAGGACCCAGGGGGGTTGGAATGAGCAGTTCTTC

D: -
J: TRBJ1-2
V: TRBV18
size: -
CDR3: CASSPEPRDGYTF
DNA: TGTGCCAGCTCACCAGAACCCCGGGATGGCTACACCTTC

D: TRBD1
J: TRBJ1-4
V: TRBV5-4
size: -
CDR3: CASSGGTEEAF
DNA: TGTGCCAGCAGCGGGGGGACAGAGGAAGCTTTT

D: TRBD1
J: TRBJ2-7
V: TRBV28
size: once
CDR3: CASSTQGFLPYEQYF
DNA: TGTGCCAGCAGTACACAGGGGTTCTTGCCCTACGAGCAGTACTTC

D: TRBD1
J: TRBJ1-6
V: TRBV18
size: once
CDR3: CASSPTGDRNSPLHF
DNA: TGTGCCAGCTCACCGACAGGGGACAGGAATTCACCCCTCCACTTT

D: TRBD1
J: TRBJ2-7
V: TRBV6-1
size: once
CDR3: CASSEAQGSSYEQYF
DNA: TGTGCCAGCAGTGAGGCACAGGGGAGCTCCTACGAGCAGTACTTC

D: -
J: TRBJ2-5
V: TRBV5-1
size: -
CDR3: CASSLDTRYQETQYF
DNA: TGCGCCAGCAGCTTGGATACCAGGTACCAAGAGACCCAGTACTTC

D: -
J: TRBJ2-2
V: TRBV18
size: -
CDR3: CASSPKGDTGELFF
DNA: TGTGCCAGCTCACCGAAGGGGGACACCGGGGAGCTGTTTTTT

D: TRBD1
J: TRBJ2-7
V: TRBV11-2
size: once
CDR3: CASSSGTGIYEQYF
DNA: TGTGCCAGCAGCTCCGGGACAGGGATTTACGAGCAGTACTTC

D: TRBD1
J: TRBJ2-7
V: TRBV29-1
size: -
CDR3: CSVEGQGYEQYF
DNA: TGCAGCGTTGAGGGACAGGGCTACGAGCAGTACTTC

D: TRBD1
J: TRBJ2-6
V: TRBV28
size: -
CDR3: CASSILQGAIGANVLTF
DNA: TGTGCCAGCAGTATACTACAGGGGGCGATTGGGGCCAACGTCCTGACTTTC

D: TRBD2
J: TRBJ2-7
V: TRBV25-1
size: -
CDR3: CASSDPGLASYEQYF
DNA: TGTGCCAGCAGTGACCCGGGACTAGCTTCCTACGAGCAGTACTTC

D: TRBD1
J: TRBJ1-5
V: TRBV5-1
size: -
CDR3: CASSLGDRVTQPQHF
DNA: TGCGCCAGCAGCTTGGGAGACAGGGTTACTCAGCCCCAGCATTTT

D: TRBD2
J: TRBJ2-7
V: TRBV7-8
size: once
CDR3: CASSLGLAGVEQYF
DNA: TGTGCCAGCAGCTTAGGACTAGCGGGGGTTGAGCAGTACTTC

D: TRBD2
J: TRBJ2-5
V: TRBV5-1
size: -
CDR3: CASSLSGGSQETQYF
DNA: TGCGCCAGCAGCCTGAGCGGGGGGTCCCAAGAGACCCAGTACTTC

D: -
J: TRBJ2-7
V: TRBV3-1/TRBV3-2
size: -
CDR3: CASSQQGNSYEQYF
DNA: TGTGCCAGCAGCCAACAGGGTAACTCCTACGAGCAGTACTTC

D: TRBD1
J: TRBJ1-2
V: TRBV9
size: -
CDR3: CASSVVGQALAWDGYTF
DNA: TGTGCCAGCAGCGTAGTAGGACAGGCCCTAGCCTGGGACGGCTACACCTTC

D: TRBD1
J: TRBJ1-4
V: TRBV27
size: -
CDR3: CASSLWPGQGATNEKLFF
DNA: TGTGCCAGCAGTTTATGGCCGGGACAGGGGGCCACTAATGAAAAACTGTTTTTT

D: TRBD1
J: TRBJ2-7
V: TRBV6-2/TRBV6-3
size: -
CDR3: CASSRIRTGNEQYF
DNA: TGTGCCAGCAGCCGTATTCGGACAGGGAACGAGCAGTACTTC

D: -
J: TRBJ1-5
V: TRBV29-1
size: -
CDR3: CSVVVGAGNQPQHF
DNA: TGCAGCGTTGTGGTAGGGGCAGGCAATCAGCCCCAGCATTTT